The present entry profiles one T cell receptor beta chain with its context. Its cognate antigen is unknown. Via MiXCR, TCRdb re-called the 5' RACE reads, giving one row per CDR3 protein. This table has 390,000 or so distinct CDR3 sequences, about 22% appearing once. This entry belongs to a study of CD8 T cells in ankylosing spondylitis. Regarding the study as a whole: In ankylosing spondylitis blood, a motif of about 8 highly homologous TCR beta variants appeared characteristic.

Looked up from germline, CDR1 is SEHNR and CDR2 is FQNEAQ (reference sequence). The CDR3 is made up of 15 amino acids. Deletions cut 6 bases from V and 0 bases from J, with 11 bases between. This TCR derives from a male donor with ankylosing spondylitis. Material: blood, either unsorted or a sorted T cell fraction (not recorded which). The rearrangement links TRBV7-9 to TRBJ2-2, with D unclear. The CDR3 bases are TGTGCCAGCAGACCCGGACGAACGAACACCGGGGAGCTGTTTTTT. It specifies CASRPGRTNTGELFF.